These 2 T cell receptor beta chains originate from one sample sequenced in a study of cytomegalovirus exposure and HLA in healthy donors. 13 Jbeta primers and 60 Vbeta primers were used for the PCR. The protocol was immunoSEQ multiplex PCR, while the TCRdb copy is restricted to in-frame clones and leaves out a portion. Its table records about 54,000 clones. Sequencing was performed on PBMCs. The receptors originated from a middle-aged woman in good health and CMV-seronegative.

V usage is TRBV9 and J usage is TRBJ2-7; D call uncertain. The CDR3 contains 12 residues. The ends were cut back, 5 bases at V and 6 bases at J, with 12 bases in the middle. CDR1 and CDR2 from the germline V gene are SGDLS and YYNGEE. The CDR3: CASRGRSAEQYF. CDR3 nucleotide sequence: TGTGCCAGCAGAGGCAGGTCTGCCGAGCAGTACTTC.

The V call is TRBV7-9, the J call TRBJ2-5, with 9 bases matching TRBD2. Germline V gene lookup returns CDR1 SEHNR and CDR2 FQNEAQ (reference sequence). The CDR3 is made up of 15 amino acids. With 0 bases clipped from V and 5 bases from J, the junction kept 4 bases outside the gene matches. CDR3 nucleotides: TGTGCCAGCAGCTTAGCTAGCGGGGGCCGGGAGACCCAGTACTTC. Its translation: CASSLASGGRETQYF.